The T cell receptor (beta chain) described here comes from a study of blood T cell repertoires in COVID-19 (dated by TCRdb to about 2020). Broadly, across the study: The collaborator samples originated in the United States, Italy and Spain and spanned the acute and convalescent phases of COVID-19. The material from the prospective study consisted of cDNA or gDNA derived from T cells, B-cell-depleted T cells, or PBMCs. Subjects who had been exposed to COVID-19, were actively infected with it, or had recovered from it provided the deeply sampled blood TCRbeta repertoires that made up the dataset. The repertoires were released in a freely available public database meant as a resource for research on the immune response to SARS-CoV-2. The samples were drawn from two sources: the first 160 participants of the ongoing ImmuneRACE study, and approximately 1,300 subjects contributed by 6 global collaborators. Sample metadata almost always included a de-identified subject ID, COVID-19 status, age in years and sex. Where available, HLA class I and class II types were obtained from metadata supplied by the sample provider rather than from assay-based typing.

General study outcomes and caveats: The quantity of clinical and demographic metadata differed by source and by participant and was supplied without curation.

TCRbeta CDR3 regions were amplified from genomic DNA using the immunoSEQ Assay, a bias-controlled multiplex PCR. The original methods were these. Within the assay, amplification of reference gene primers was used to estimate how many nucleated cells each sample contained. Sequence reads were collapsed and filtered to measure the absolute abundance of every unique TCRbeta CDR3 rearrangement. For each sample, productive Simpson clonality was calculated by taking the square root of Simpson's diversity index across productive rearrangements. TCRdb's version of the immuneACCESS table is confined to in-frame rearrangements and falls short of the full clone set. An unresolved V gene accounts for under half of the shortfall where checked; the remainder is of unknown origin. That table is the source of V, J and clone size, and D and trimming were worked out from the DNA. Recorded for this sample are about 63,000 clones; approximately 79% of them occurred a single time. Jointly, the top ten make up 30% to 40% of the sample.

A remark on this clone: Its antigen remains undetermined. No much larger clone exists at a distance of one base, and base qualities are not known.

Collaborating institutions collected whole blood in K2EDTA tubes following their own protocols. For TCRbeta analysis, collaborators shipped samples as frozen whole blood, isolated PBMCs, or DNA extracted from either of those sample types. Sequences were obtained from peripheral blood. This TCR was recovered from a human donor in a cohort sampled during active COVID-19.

The CDR3 reads as follows: CASCSGSERYTQYF. The nucleotides read TGTGCCAGCTGTAGCGGGAGTGAACGATATACGCAGTATTTT. The chain employs TRBV18 and TRBJ2-3, with 9 junctional bases fitting TRBD2. The germline V end is reduced by 7 bases and the J end by 7 bases; junction bases left unmatched: 9. The germline V gene provides CDR1 KGHSH and CDR2 LQKENI. The CDR3 holds 14 amino acids from the cysteine to the phenylalanine. The entry retains the CDR3 DNA only, 42 bases that are in frame from base 1.